Listed here are 8 T cell receptor beta chains from one sample, sequenced in a study of T cell responses to AZD1222 COVID-19 vaccine. TCRdb's copy holds only in-frame clones and misses some; the assay was immunoSEQ multiplex PCR. The sample lists some 120,000 clones; about 92% were seen once. Specimen: peripheral blood, collected on day 0 of AZD1222 vaccination. These receptors were collected from an adult in good health.

The V gene is TRBV5-1, the J gene TRBJ1-5; TRBD1 aligns across 8 bases. The CDR3 totals 15 residues. Losses at the gene ends were 4 bases for V and 3 bases for J; bases not matched to a gene: 6. Germline V gives CDR1 SGHRS, CDR2 YFSETQ. The CDR3 loop reads CASSMADRVNQPQHF. In nucleotides, the CDR3 is TGCGCCAGCAGCATGGCGGACAGGGTCAATCAGCCCCAGCATTTT.

This sequence joins TRBV4-2 and TRBJ1-1, with 11 bases aligning to TRBD1. Losses at the gene ends were 3 bases for V and 1 base for J; bases not matched to a gene: 4. This CDR3 spans 16 amino acids. Germline V gives CDR1 LGHNA, CDR2 YNFKEQ. For the CDR3, the DNA is TGTGCCAGCAGCCATGGGACAGGGGGTTGGAACACTGAAGCTTTCTTT. Amino acids: CASSHGTGGWNTEAFF.

The chain joins TRBV5-4 to TRBJ1-2; unclear D gene. The CDR3 consists of 15 residues. Deletions cut 2 bases from V and 2 bases from J, with 13 bases between. Germline lookup yields CDR1 SGHNT and CDR2 YYREEE (reference sequence). The CDR3 region has the DNA TGTGCCAGCAGCTTTCGTCTGGCCAGGAACTATGGCTACACCTTC. It encodes CASSFRLARNYGYTF.

The chain carries TRBV11-2 and TRBJ1-1; D may be TRBD1 (5 bases). Trimming cost V 2 bases and J 0 bases, with 10 bases left between them. Germline lookup yields CDR1 SGHAT and CDR2 FQNNGV. The CDR3 runs to 15 residues. The CDR3 region is CASSLNWGMNTEAFF. CDR3 nucleotides: TGTGCCAGCAGCTTAAACTGGGGGATGAACACTGAAGCTTTCTTT.

This clone was detected once. The rearrangement links TRBV29-1 to TRBJ2-3; 12 bases agree with TRBD2. The germline V gene has CDR1 SQVTM and CDR2 ANQGSEA. This CDR3 has 15 residues. Unmatched junction bases numbered 4, after V lost 4 bases and J lost 2 bases. The DNA of the CDR3 is TGCAGCGTTGTCCCTAGCGGGAGGGCCACAGATACGCAGTATTTT. Translation gives CSVVPSGRATDTQYF.

The rearrangement joins TRBV2 to TRBJ2-7; unclear D gene. Germline V gene data show CDR1 as SNHLY and CDR2 as FYNNEI. This CDR3 spans 15 amino acids. Trimming left V 7 bases short and J 10 bases short, with 26 bases between. CDR3: CASNRGFGQDITQYF. The DNA of the CDR3 is TGTGCCAGCAACCGAGGTTTTGGGCAGGATATTACCCAGTACTTC.

The chain uses TRBV2 and TRBJ1-3, with D possibly matching TRBD1 (6 bases). CDR3 size: 15 residues. CDR1 is SNHLY and CDR2 is FYNNEI in the germline V gene. With 6 bases removed from V and 7 bases from J, the gap between germline ends came to 19 bases. The CDR3, as DNA: TGTGCCAGCAGGGAGGGACGGGACAACCCGAACACCATATATTTT. Translating gives CASREGRDNPNTIYF.

V and J are TRBV4-2 and TRBJ1-4; D remains ambiguous. This CDR3 region has 15 residues. Germline V gene lookup returns CDR1 LGHNA and CDR2 YNFKEQ. Trimming shortened V by 1 base and J by 4 bases, and 10 bases separated the two germline ends. The CDR3 nucleotides read TGTGCCAGCAGCCAAGTCCGGGTTTTTAATGAAAAACTGTTTTTT. Residues: CASSQVRVFNEKLFF.